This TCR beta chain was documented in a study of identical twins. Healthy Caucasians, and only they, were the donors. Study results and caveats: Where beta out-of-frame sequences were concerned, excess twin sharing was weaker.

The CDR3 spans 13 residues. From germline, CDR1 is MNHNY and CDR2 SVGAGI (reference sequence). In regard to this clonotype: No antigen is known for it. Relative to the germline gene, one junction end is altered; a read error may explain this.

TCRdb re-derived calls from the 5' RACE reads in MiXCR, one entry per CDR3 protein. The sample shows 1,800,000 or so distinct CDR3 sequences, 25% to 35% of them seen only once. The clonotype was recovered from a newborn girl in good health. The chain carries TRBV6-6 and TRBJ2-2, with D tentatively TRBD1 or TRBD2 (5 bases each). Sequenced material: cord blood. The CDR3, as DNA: TGTGCCAGCGGCCCTCAGGGCACCGGGGAGTTGTTTTTT. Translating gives CASGPQGTGELFF.